These 21 T cell receptor beta chains originate from one sample sequenced in a study of T cells in Graves' hyperthyroidism and ophthalmopathy. Regions amplified from RNA transcripts were the TCR beta CDR3 regions. HTBI primers drove first-round RT-PCR of the TCR CDR3. TCRdb independently ran MiXCR on the multiplex PCR reads; one entry per CDR3 protein. The data hold approximately 640,000 distinct CDR3 sequences, with 15% to 20% observed a single time. Sequenced sample: blood. These receptors all stem from a woman aged 30 to 39 with Graves' hyperthyroidism.

This clonotype was detected a few times. The CDR3 loop reads CASSSYSQETQYF. CDR3 nucleotides: TGTGCCAGCAGCTCGTACAGCCAAGAGACCCAGTACTTC. This sequence joins TRBV7-9 and TRBJ2-5, with D uncertain. The V gene's germline CDR1 is SEHNR and CDR2 FQNEAQ (reference sequence). Trimming pared 4 bases from V and 1 base from J, leaving 7 bases between. This CDR3 is 13 amino acids long.

This clonotype was observed at least ten times. The gene calls are TRBV2 and TRBJ2-7; 10 positions agree with TRBD2. The CDR3 extends over 15 amino acids. V lost 6 bases and J lost 0; bases outside the gene matches: 5. CDR1 is SNHLY, CDR2 FYNNEI, per germline. The CDR3 nucleotides are TGTGCCAGCAGCGGGAGCGGGAGGGCCTCCTACGAGCAGTACTTC. Its translation is CASSGSGRASYEQYF. Full variable domain (remainder filled in from reference TRBV2 and TRBJ2-7): EPEVTQTPSHQVTQMGQEVILRCVPISNHLYFYWYRQILGQKVEFLVSFYNNEISEKSEIFDDQFSVERPDGSNFTLKIRSTKLEDSAMYFCASSGSGRASYEQYFGPGTRLTVT.

The chain has TRBV24-1 and TRBJ2-7, with D possibly matching TRBD1 (5 bases). The CDR3 is 18 residues long. Per germline, CDR1 KGHDR and CDR2 SFDVKD. Trimming pared 9 bases from V and 3 bases from J, leaving 29 bases between. CDR3 coding DNA: TGTGCCACCCTGTATACCTTCCCTCAGGGCCTTCAGTTCTACGAGCAGTACTTC. Its translation is CATLYTFPQGLQFYEQYF.

The chain joins TRBV11-3 to TRBJ2-5; 10 nucleotides line up with TRBD1. The CDR3 has 15 amino acids. Germline trimming cut 1 base from V and 4 bases from J; bases unmatched to any gene: 3. The V gene's germline CDR1 is SGHNT and CDR2 YENEEA. The CDR3 reads CASSLVGQGTETQYF. CDR3 DNA sequence: TGTGCCAGCAGCTTAGTGGGACAGGGGACAGAGACCCAGTACTTC. Based on the CDR3 plus reference TRBV11-3 and TRBJ2-5, the full variable domain is EAGVVQSPRYKIIEKKQPVAFWCNPISGHNTLYWYLQNLGQGPELLIRYENEEAVDDSQLPKDRFSAERLKGVDSTLKIQPAELGDSAVYLCASSLVGQGTETQYFGPGTRLLVL.

The chain carries TRBV28 and TRBJ2-3, with TRBD2 as a possible D gene (6 bases). Germline V gives CDR1 MDHEN, CDR2 SYDVKM. Trimming took 5 bases from V and 4 from J, leaving 13 bases between them. The CDR3 extends over 14 amino acids. The CDR3 loop reads CASSPPGVADTQYF. The DNA for the CDR3 is TGTGCCAGCAGTCCCCCGGGAGTGGCAGATACGCAGTATTTT.

The V and J genes are TRBV2 and TRBJ1-1; D ambiguous. There are 15 residues in the CDR3. Germline CDR1 reads SNHLY; CDR2 reads FYNNEI. V lost 5 bases to trimming and J lost 4 bases, with 17 bases between them. CDR3 sequence (DNA): TGTGCCAGCAGTTTCCTTCAACCCCAGGTCACTGAAGCTTTCTTT. Residues: CASSFLQPQVTEAFF.

This clonotype was seen at least ten times. This chain connects TRBV28 to TRBJ2-7, with 7 bases matching TRBD1. The V and J ends lost 10 bases and 5 bases, in that order; junction bases with no gene match: 23. Germline V gene lookup returns CDR1 MDHEN and CDR2 SYDVKM. CDR3 length: 17 amino acids. The DNA of the CDR3 is TGTGCCATAGAAGGACAGGTCTCACGAACGACGGCCCACGAGCAGTACTTC. Protein sequence: CAIEGQVSRTTAHEQYF.

This clonotype was observed at least ten times. The chain carries TRBV29-1 and TRBJ2-3; D may be TRBD2 (5 bases). Trimming left V 3 bases short and J 4 bases short, with 14 bases between. This CDR3 spans 14 amino acids. Germline lookup yields CDR1 SQVTM and CDR2 ANQGSEA. CDR3: CSVDAGADADTQYF. CDR3 coding DNA: TGCAGCGTTGACGCGGGTGCTGACGCAGATACGCAGTATTTT.

The chain employs TRBV28 and TRBJ2-3, with 10 nucleotides matching TRBD2. The CDR3 has 19 amino acids. CDR1 and CDR2 from the germline V gene are MDHEN and SYDVKM. Trimming at V came to 5 bases and at J to 0 bases, leaving 14 bases not matched to a gene. CDR3 nucleotides: TGTGCCAGCAGTGCGAATCTAGCGGGAGCGAAATCTAGCACAGATACGCAGTATTTT. This codes for CASSANLAGAKSSTDTQYF.

This clonotype was detected ten times or more. The chain combines TRBV27 with TRBJ1-1; possible D gene TRBD1, 5 bases. Germline V gene sequence: CDR1 MNHEY, CDR2 SMNVEV (reference sequence). This CDR3 is built from 13 residues. V was pared by 6 bases and J by 5 bases, with 13 bases between. CDR3 sequence: CASSLIGATEAFF. The CDR3 nucleotides read TGTGCCAGCAGCCTGATAGGGGCGACTGAAGCTTTCTTT.

There are many counts of this clonotype. V is TRBV7-9 and J is TRBJ2-7; 7 bases are shared with TRBD2. The CDR3 totals 14 residues. V was pared by 5 bases and J by 5 bases, with 9 bases of the junction left unmatched. The V gene's germline CDR1 is SEHNR and CDR2 FQNEAQ (reference sequence). The CDR3 is CASSPRERGNEQYF. The CDR3, as DNA: TGTGCCAGCAGCCCACGGGAGCGGGGAAACGAGCAGTACTTC.

This clonotype appeared a few times. This chain links TRBV20-1 with TRBJ2-2; no definite D call. CDR3 length: 16 amino acids. Germline CDR1 and CDR2: DFQATT and SNEGSKA (reference sequence). The V end was cut by 0 bases, the J end by 0 bases, with 11 bases between. CDR3 sequence: CSARDQTFTNTGELFF. CDR3 in DNA: TGCAGTGCTAGAGATCAGACCTTTACGAACACCGGGGAGCTGTTTTTT.

This clonotype was counted many times. V gene TRBV7-2 combines with J gene TRBJ1-1; tentative D call: TRBD1 (5 bases). Germline V gene lookup returns CDR1 SGHTA and CDR2 FQGNSA. This CDR3 has 14 residues. Trimming removed 6 bases at V and 4 bases at J, with 15 bases between. In DNA, the CDR3 is TGTGCCAGCAGATTAACCCAGGGTGGCACTGAAGCTTTCTTT. This translates into CASRLTQGGTEAFF.

V is TRBV28 and J is TRBJ2-2; D call uncertain. The CDR3 extends over 12 amino acids. Trimming took off 10 bases at V and 3 bases at J, with 9 bases between the two ends. CDR1 MDHEN and CDR2 SYDVKM come from the germline V gene. CDR3 sequence reads: CANSDYTGELFF. The CDR3 DNA is TGTGCCAACTCGGATTACACCGGGGAGCTGTTTTTT.

The V and J genes are TRBV19 and TRBJ1-1; 9 nucleotides align to TRBD1. CDR1 and CDR2 (germline): LNHDA, SQIVND (reference sequence). V gave up 5 bases and J gave up 8 bases; unmatched junction bases: 15. This CDR3 has 16 amino acids. CDR3 in amino acids: CASSPGQGQYLGEAFF. In DNA, the CDR3 is TGTGCCAGTAGTCCCGGACAGGGGCAATACCTTGGGGAAGCTTTCTTT.

This clonotype was counted at least ten times. V is TRBV29-1 and J is TRBJ2-1; 9 bases are a match to TRBD1. J lost 3 bases, V lost 4 bases, and 4 bases had no gene match. Germline V gene sequence: CDR1 SQVTM, CDR2 ANQGSEA. The length of the CDR3 is 14 residues. CDR3: CSVADRGRYNEQFF. As DNA, the CDR3 is TGCAGCGTTGCGGACAGGGGACGCTACAATGAGCAGTTCTTC.

This clonotype was seen only a few times. The chain combines TRBV7-9 with TRBJ2-1; 10 bases map to TRBD1. The CDR3 is 15 amino acids. The germline V gene has CDR1 SEHNR and CDR2 FQNEAQ (reference sequence). With 6 bases clipped from V and 4 bases from J, the junction kept 6 bases outside the gene matches. CDR3 amino acids: CASRGQGQTYNEQFF. The DNA for the CDR3 is TGTGCCAGCAGGGGACAGGGGCAAACTTACAATGAGCAGTTCTTC.

This clonotype showed up many times. The chain couples TRBV11-2 to TRBJ2-3; D possibly uses TRBD1 or TRBD2 (6 bases each). The germline V gene has CDR1 SGHAT and CDR2 FQNNGV. Trimming removed 5 bases at V and 0 bases at J, with 24 bases between. The CDR3 is 19 residues long. Written as DNA, the CDR3 is TGTGCCAGCAGCACTCTGCGTCGGGGGCGGGATAGAAGCACAGATACGCAGTATTTT. Translating gives CASSTLRRGRDRSTDTQYF. Full variable domain (outside the CDR3, taken from reference TRBV11-2 and TRBJ2-3): EAGVAQSPRYKIIEKRQSVAFWCNPISGHATLYWYQQILGQGPKLLIQFQNNGVVDDSQLPKDRFSAERLKGVDSTLKIQPAKLEDSAVYLCASSTLRRGRDRSTDTQYFGPGTRLTVL.

The sample holds many counts of this clonotype. V gene TRBV28 combines with J gene TRBJ2-1; D is undetermined. Trimming pared 6 bases from V and 4 bases from J, leaving 16 bases between. The CDR3 totals 15 residues. CDR1 MDHEN and CDR2 SYDVKM come from the germline V gene. Here the CDR3 reads CASSPDFRQYNEQFF. In DNA form, the CDR3 reads TGTGCCAGCAGCCCCGACTTCCGGCAATACAATGAGCAGTTCTTC.

V and J are TRBV3-1 and TRBJ2-5; possibly TRBD2 for D (6 bases). The ends were cut back, 3 bases at V and 5 bases at J, with 16 bases in the middle. Germline assignment: CDR1 LGHDT and CDR2 YNNKEL (reference sequence). The CDR3 is made up of 15 amino acids. The CDR3 sequence: CASSHGGAAGETQYF. DNA for the CDR3: TGTGCCAGCAGCCACGGTGGGGCGGCGGGGGAGACCCAGTACTTC.

This clonotype was seen ten or more times. The chain employs TRBV28 and TRBJ2-7, with 7 nucleotides matching TRBD1. CDR3 size: 14 residues. The germline gives CDR1 MDHEN, CDR2 SYDVKM. V was pared by 4 bases and J by 7 bases, with 10 bases of the junction left unmatched. CDR3 DNA: TGTGCCAGCAGTTCCCTGGACAGGTCTCTGGAGCAGTACTTC. Translating gives CASSSLDRSLEQYF.